One sample yielded the 18 T cell receptor beta chains listed below, sequenced in a study of shared clonotypes between healthy human individuals. Using immunoSEQ multiplex PCR, the repertoire was profiled, and TCRdb retains in-frame clones only, with some absent. The sample records about 480,000 clones, 60% to 85% being singletons. The sequenced sample consisted of PBMCs. These receptor sequences come from a woman between 40 and 50 years old in good health. Some clones in this sample may be carry-over from other donors' samples.

On this clone: A read error may explain this, as a much larger clone is one base away. Other DNA sequences in the sample encode the same CDR3. This chain links TRBV9 with TRBJ2-2; D unclear. Looked up from germline, CDR1 is SGDLS and CDR2 is YYNGEE. This CDR3 has 14 residues. The V gene lost 0 bases and the J gene lost 3 bases, with 6 bases spanning the gap. The CDR3 here is CASSVGVYTGELFF. CDR3 nucleotide sequence: TGTGCCAGCAGCGTAGGGGTTTACACCGGGGAGCTGTTTTTT. Variable domain in full (rest from reference TRBV9 and TRBJ2-2): DSGVTQTPKHLITATGQRVTLRCSPRSGDLSVYWYQQSLDQGLQFLIQYYNGEERAKGNILERFSAQQFPDLHSELNLSSLELGDSALYFCASSVGVYTGELFFGEGSRLTVL.

The genes are TRBV27 and TRBJ1-5; D is ambiguous. There are 15 residues in the CDR3. Trimming removed 5 bases at V and 7 bases at J, with 18 bases between. Germline assignment: CDR1 MNHEY and CDR2 SMNVEV (reference sequence). CDR3 region: CASSPRPLDNQPQHF. The CDR3 coding sequence is TGTGCCAGCAGTCCCCGCCCCCTTGACAACCAGCCCCAGCATTTT.

This clone has only a few counts. Other DNA sequences of this sample code for an identical CDR3. J is TRBJ1-5 and V is TRBV28; D may be TRBD1 (5 bases). The V gene lost 6 bases and the J gene lost 0 bases, with 9 bases spanning the gap. The CDR3 runs to 14 residues. Germline CDR1 MDHEN, CDR2 SYDVKM. The CDR3 region is CASRRGYSNQPQHF. DNA of the CDR3: TGTGCCAGCAGACGGGGGTATAGCAATCAGCCCCAGCATTTT.

This clone was recorded once. The genes are TRBV30 and TRBJ2-6; no clear D gene. Trimming removed 0 bases from V and 9 bases from J, with 9 bases in between. CDR3 length: 13 residues. Per germline, CDR1 GTSNPN and CDR2 SVGIG (reference sequence). This chain's CDR3 is CAWSVDGYNVLTF. In DNA form, the CDR3 reads TGTGCCTGGAGTGTAGATGGATACAACGTCCTGACTTTC.

The chain combines TRBV5-1 with TRBJ2-1; 15 bases are shared with TRBD2. In germline, CDR1 is SGHRS, CDR2 YFSETQ. Trimming took 0 bases from V and 8 from J; bases not matched to a gene: 6. The CDR3 runs 17 residues. The CDR3 DNA reads TGCGCCAGCAGCTTGGGGACTAGCGGGAGGGCTTACGATGAGCAGTTCTTC. Amino acid sequence: CASSLGTSGRAYDEQFF.

The chain employs TRBV11-3 and TRBJ2-2; maybe TRBD1 (5 bases). CDR1 and CDR2 (germline): SGHNT, YENEEA. V was cut by 2 bases and J by 6 bases, with 19 bases left in between. The CDR3 loop spans 17 amino acids. The CDR3 spells CASSLITVGQFAGELFF. The DNA of the CDR3 is TGTGCCAGCAGCTTAATAACCGTCGGACAATTTGCCGGGGAGCTGTTTTTT.

This clone was detected a few times. The J gene is TRBJ2-7, the V gene TRBV5-1; TRBD2 matches 7 bases. The germline CDR1 and CDR2 sequences are SGHRS and YFSETQ. The V gene end was trimmed by 2 bases and the J gene end by 0 bases; junction bases not matched to a gene: 2. The length of the CDR3 is 14 residues. Here the CDR3 reads CASSLGLVSYEQYF. The CDR3 region has the DNA TGCGCCAGCAGCTTAGGACTAGTCTCCTACGAGCAGTACTTC.

CDR3 nucleotides: TGTGCCAGCTCTCCAGCAATAAACACTGAAGCTTTCTTT. It yields the protein CASSPAINTEAFF. The V call is TRBV2, the J call TRBJ1-1; D not resolved. This CDR3 has 13 residues. Trimming removed 8 bases at V and 2 bases at J, with 12 bases between. CDR1 is SNHLY and CDR2 is FYNNEI in the germline V gene.

The rearrangement uses TRBV19 and TRBJ1-3; 9 bases fit TRBD1. With 7 bases clipped from V and 0 bases from J, the junction kept 7 bases outside the gene matches. Germline CDR1 and CDR2: LNHDA and SQIVND (reference sequence). The CDR3 sequence is 16 residues long. CDR3 coding DNA: TGTGCCAGTATCGGGACAGGGACCTACTCTGGAAACACCATATATTTT. Translating it yields CASIGTGTYSGNTIYF.

This sequence joins TRBV7-9 and TRBJ2-4, with 8 positions matching TRBD1. With 5 bases clipped from V and 8 bases from J, the junction kept 5 bases outside the gene matches. CDR3 length: 13 amino acids. Per the germline V gene, CDR1 is SEHNR and CDR2 is FQNEAQ (reference sequence). CDR3 residues: CASSLTGADIQYF. CDR3 coding DNA: TGTGCCAGCAGCCTGACAGGGGCAGACATTCAGTACTTC.

In its sample, this clone was seen a few times. This sequence joins TRBV15 and TRBJ1-5; D may be TRBD1 (6 bases). The CDR3 length is 14 residues. V shed 6 bases and J shed 2 bases, with 11 bases lying between them. Germline CDR1 is LNHNV and CDR2 is YYDKDF (reference sequence). CDR3 nucleotides: TGTGCCACCAGGGGGGGCCTGGGCAATCAGCCCCAGCATTTT. Translated, it gives CATRGGLGNQPQHF.

The V and J genes are TRBV5-6 and TRBJ2-2; D is uncertain. The CDR3 length is 13 residues. V lost 0 bases to trimming and J lost 5 bases, with 5 bases between them. Germline V gene data show CDR1 as SGHDT and CDR2 as YYEEEE. Here the CDR3 DNA reads TGTGCCAGCAGCTTGGCCGCTACCGGGGAGCTGTTTTTT. Encoded protein: CASSLAATGELFF.

The V call is TRBV5-1, the J call TRBJ1-4, with D possibly TRBD1 on 6 matching bases. V dropped 2 bases and J dropped 4 bases, with 12 bases sitting between them. The CDR3 totals 15 residues. The V gene's germline CDR1 is SGHRS and CDR2 YFSETQ. CDR3 residues: CASSLQGGDNEKLFF. The CDR3, as DNA: TGCGCCAGCAGCTTACAGGGTGGGGATAATGAAAAACTGTTTTTT. Looking up the rest from reference TRBV5-1 and TRBJ1-4 gives the full variable domain: KAGVTQTPRYLIKTRGQQVTLSCSPISGHRSVSWYQQTPGQGLQFLFEYFSETQRNKGNFPGRFSGRQFSNSRSEMNVSTLELGDSALYLCASSLQGGDNEKLFFGSGTQLSVL.

The chain recombines TRBV5-8 with TRBJ2-1; maybe TRBD1 (7 bases). The V gene's germline CDR1 is SGHTS and CDR2 YDEGEE. The CDR3 totals 15 residues. V was pared by 4 bases and J by 6 bases, with 17 bases between. CDR3 coding DNA: TGTGCCAGCAGCCCGGGGGACAGCTTAACCAATGAGCAGTTCTTC. It yields the protein CASSPGDSLTNEQFF.

This clone was observed a single time. J is TRBJ2-2 and V is TRBV7-9, with TRBD2 matching over 14 bases. CDR3 length: 19 amino acids. With V trimmed by 5 bases and J by 0 bases, 8 bases remained unmatched. The germline V gene encodes CDR1 SEHNR and CDR2 FQNEAQ (reference sequence). The CDR3 is CASSKPGLAGATNTGELFF. CDR3 nucleotide sequence: TGTGCCAGCAGCAAACCGGGACTAGCGGGAGCCACGAACACCGGGGAGCTGTTTTTT.

V gene TRBV28 combines with J gene TRBJ1-5; no reliable D call. The V gene's germline CDR1 is MDHEN and CDR2 SYDVKM. Trimming pared 2 bases from V and 7 bases from J, leaving 15 bases between. The CDR3 runs 15 residues. The chain's CDR3 is CASSLETVGKQPQHF. The CDR3 region has the DNA TGTGCCAGCAGTTTAGAAACTGTGGGGAAGCAGCCCCAGCATTTT.

This chain uses TRBV13 with TRBJ2-1; 14 bases match TRBD2. The trim removed 2 bases at V and 1 base at J, leaving 7 bases unmatched. Germline CDR1 is PRHDT and CDR2 is FYEKMQ (reference sequence). The CDR3 covers 19 residues. This chain's CDR3 is CASSLLGLAGDRSYNEQFF. CDR3 nucleotides: TGTGCCAGCAGCTTATTGGGACTAGCGGGAGACAGGTCCTACAATGAGCAGTTCTTC.

The chain couples TRBV29-1 to TRBJ1-1, with TRBD1 matching over 8 bases. Germline V gives CDR1 SQVTM, CDR2 ANQGSEA. Trimming removed 3 bases from V and 1 base from J; junction bases left unmatched: 7. The CDR3 is 15 residues long. As DNA, the CDR3 is TGCAGCGTTGACCCTCAGGGGGCTAGGAACACTGAAGCTTTCTTT. It translates to CSVDPQGARNTEAFF.